The present TCR beta chain was sequenced within a study of Ad26.COV2.S vaccination and SARS-CoV-2 variants. The V and J ends lost 3 bases and 2 bases respectively, with 13 bases between them. The CDR3 is 15 amino acids. Looked up from germline, CDR1 is MNHNS and CDR2 is SASEGT. Treatment here: roughly 19 received Ad26.COV2.S at low or high dose, single or two shots; several received placebo; per-sample allocation not given. On day 63 after the first injection, vaccine and placebo recipients gave samples. Clones were read by immunoSEQ multiplex PCR, and TCRdb kept only the in-frame ones, dropping some. The sample has about 280,000 clones, approximately 89% seen once.

This material consisted of peripheral blood, taken in a trial of Ad26.COV2.S vaccine versus placebo. The origin of this receptor is a person between 18 and 65 years old who received the Ad26.COV2.S COVID-19 vaccine or a placebo. The chain carries TRBV6-1 and TRBJ1-2, with D possibly matching TRBD1 (5 bases). The DNA of the CDR3 is TGTGCCAGCAGTGAGGCTCTTCAGGGAAACTATGGCTACACCTTC. It encodes CASSEALQGNYGYTF.